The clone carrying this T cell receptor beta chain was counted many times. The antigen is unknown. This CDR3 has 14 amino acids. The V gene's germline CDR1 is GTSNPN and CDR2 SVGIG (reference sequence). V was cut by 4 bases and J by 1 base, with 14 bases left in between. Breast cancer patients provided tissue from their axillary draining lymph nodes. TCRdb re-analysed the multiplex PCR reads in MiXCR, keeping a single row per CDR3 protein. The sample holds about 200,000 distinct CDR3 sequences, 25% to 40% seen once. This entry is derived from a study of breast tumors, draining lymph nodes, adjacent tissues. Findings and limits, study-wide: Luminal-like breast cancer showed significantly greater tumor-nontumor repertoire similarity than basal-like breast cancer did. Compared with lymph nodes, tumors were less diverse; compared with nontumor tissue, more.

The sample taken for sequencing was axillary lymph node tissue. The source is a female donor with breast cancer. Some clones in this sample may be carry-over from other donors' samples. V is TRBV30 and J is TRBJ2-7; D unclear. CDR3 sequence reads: CAWTRGGGSYEQYF. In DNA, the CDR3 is TGTGCCTGGACCCGAGGCGGCGGATCCTACGAGCAGTACTTC.